The 13 T cell receptor beta chains below were found in one sample sequenced in a study of blood T cell repertoires in COVID-19. Clones were read by immunoSEQ multiplex PCR, and TCRdb kept only the in-frame ones, dropping some. The top ten hold 0.63% of the sample, which has about 150,000 clones, roughly 88% seen once. The sample taken for sequencing was peripheral blood. The source of these receptors is a man in his 60s with COVID-19, enrolled during active disease.

The V gene is TRBV7-2, the J gene TRBJ1-5, with a tentative D call TRBD1 (6 bases). Trimming shortened V by 1 base and J by 4 bases, and 14 bases separated the two germline ends. Germline V lookup: CDR1 SGHTA, CDR2 FQGNSA. This CDR3 comprises 16 residues. In nucleotides, the CDR3 is TGTGCCAGCAGCTTAGGCTCCCAGGGGTTTAATCAGCCCCAGCATTTT. It specifies CASSLGSQGFNQPQHF.

The rearrangement joins TRBV6-5 to TRBJ1-1, with a weak D call TRBD1 (5 bases). V was clipped by 0 bases and J by 0 bases, with 11 bases between them. Germline V gene sequence: CDR1 MNHEY, CDR2 SVGAGI. The CDR3 is 16 residues long. CDR3 nucleotide sequence: TGTGCCAGCAGTTACTCTCGGGGGGGACTGAACACTGAAGCTTTCTTT. As protein: CASSYSRGGLNTEAFF.

The V and J genes are TRBV19 and TRBJ2-7; D gene uncertain. The V gene lost 7 bases and the J gene lost 3 bases, with 10 bases spanning the gap. CDR3 size: 12 residues. Germline-derived CDR1 and CDR2 are LNHDA and SQIVND (reference sequence). CDR3 bases: TGTGCCAGTAATAGCAGAGACTACGAGCAGTACTTC. As protein: CASNSRDYEQYF.

The rearrangement joins TRBV19 to TRBJ1-5; 8 nucleotides agree with TRBD1. Trimming removed 3 bases from V and 1 base from J; junction bases left unmatched: 2. The germline V gene has CDR1 LNHDA and CDR2 SQIVND (reference sequence). This CDR3 spans 15 amino acids. The CDR3 coding sequence is TGTGCCAGTAGTATGGACAGGGTAAGCAATCAGCCCCAGCATTTT. Translating gives CASSMDRVSNQPQHF.

The rearrangement uses TRBV9 and TRBJ2-1; TRBD1 agrees at 8 bases. CDR1 and CDR2 from the germline V gene are SGDLS and YYNGEE. This CDR3 has 14 amino acids. V was clipped by 4 bases and J by 6 bases; unmatched bases: 6. CDR3 in DNA: TGTGCCAGCAGCCCCCGCGGACAGGGCAATGAGCAGTTCTTC. Protein sequence: CASSPRGQGNEQFF. The full variable domain, rest sourced from reference TRBV9 and TRBJ2-1, is DSGVTQTPKHLITATGQRVTLRCSPRSGDLSVYWYQQSLDQGLQFLIQYYNGEERAKGNILERFSAQQFPDLHSELNLSSLELGDSALYFCASSPRGQGNEQFFGPGTRLTVL.

V and J are TRBV18 and TRBJ2-3; a weak D match, TRBD2 (6 bases). The ends were cut back, 0 bases at V and 4 bases at J, with 8 bases in the middle. This CDR3 spans 14 amino acids. The germline V gene encodes CDR1 KGHSH and CDR2 LQKENI. The CDR3 sequence is CASSPPGGADTQYF. The CDR3 DNA sequence: TGTGCCAGCTCACCACCCGGGGGTGCAGATACGCAGTATTTT.

This clone was counted only a few times. The chain has TRBV19 and TRBJ1-2; 9 bases are shared with TRBD1. V lost 6 bases and J lost 8; bases outside the gene matches: 7. The germline V gene has CDR1 LNHDA and CDR2 SQIVND (reference sequence). The CDR3 is 13 residues long. The DNA for the CDR3 is TGTGCCAGTAGAATGTGGACAGGGGAGGGCTACACCTTC. Residues: CASRMWTGEGYTF.

This clone has just one count. V and J are TRBV5-1 and TRBJ2-5, with D possibly matching TRBD2 (7 bases). The CDR3 length is 16 residues. Trimming shortened V by 4 bases and J by 1 base, and 17 bases separated the two germline ends. CDR1 SGHRS and CDR2 YFSETQ come from the germline V gene. As DNA, the CDR3 is TGCGCCAGCAGCCAAGGTGGGGGAGGGGGCCAAGAGACCCAGTACTTC. Residues: CASSQGGGGGQETQYF.

The gene calls are TRBV19 and TRBJ1-1, with 8 nucleotides matching TRBD1. The germline V gene encodes CDR1 LNHDA and CDR2 SQIVND (reference sequence). Germline trimming cut 5 bases from V and 4 bases from J; bases unmatched to any gene: 3. There are 13 residues in the CDR3. CDR3 amino acids: CASSDTGGTEAFF. CDR3 coding DNA: TGTGCCAGTAGTGATACAGGGGGCACTGAAGCTTTCTTT.

This clone was recorded a few times. This sequence joins TRBV19 and TRBJ2-7; 8 positions match TRBD2. Per germline, CDR1 LNHDA and CDR2 SQIVND (reference sequence). The CDR3 runs 18 residues. V trimming: 1 base; J trimming: 5 bases; junction bases outside the gene matches: 16. The CDR3 sequence is CASSIVGVRSGSFNEQYF. DNA for the CDR3: TGTGCCAGTAGTATAGTGGGGGTTCGAAGCGGGAGCTTCAACGAGCAGTACTTC. Filled out from reference TRBV19 and TRBJ2-7, the complete variable domain reads DGGITQSPKYLFRKEGQNVTLSCEQNLNHDAMYWYRQDPGQGLRLIYYSQIVNDFQKGDIAEGYSVSREKKESFPLTVTSAQKNPTAFYLCASSIVGVRSGSFNEQYFGPGTRLTVT.

The sample holds one count of this clone. The chain combines TRBV9 with TRBJ2-5; TRBD1 matches at 7 bases. The CDR3 runs 16 residues. Germline V gene data show CDR1 as SGDLS and CDR2 as YYNGEE. J lost 0 bases, V lost 4 bases, and 9 bases had no gene match. The CDR3 sequence: CASSRRTGGYQETQYF. The CDR3 DNA reads as TGTGCCAGCAGCAGAAGGACAGGCGGGTACCAAGAGACCCAGTACTTC.

This rearrangement joins TRBV19 to TRBJ1-1; possible D gene TRBD1, 6 bases. V was trimmed by 9 bases and J by 0 bases, leaving 20 bases between them. The CDR3 is 16 amino acids. Germline CDR1 reads LNHDA; CDR2 reads SQIVND (reference sequence). The CDR3 nucleotides are TGTGCCAGCGCCTTCCGGGACACCCCTATGAACACTGAAGCTTTCTTT. It codes for CASAFRDTPMNTEAFF. Drawing the rest from reference TRBV19 and TRBJ1-1, the complete variable domain is DGGITQSPKYLFRKEGQNVTLSCEQNLNHDAMYWYRQDPGQGLRLIYYSQIVNDFQKGDIAEGYSVSREKKESFPLTVTSAQKNPTAFYLCASAFRDTPMNTEAFFGQGTRLTVV.

The chain joins TRBV5-1 to TRBJ1-5; 7 positions match TRBD1. The germline CDR1 and CDR2 sequences are SGHRS and YFSETQ. V shed 0 bases and J 4 bases; nucleotides not matched to a gene: 4. This CDR3 contains 15 residues. In nucleotides, the CDR3 is TGCGCCAGCAGCTTGGGAGGGACAGCAAATCAGCCCCAGCATTTT. Translating gives CASSLGGTANQPQHF.